Listed here are 17 T cell receptor beta chains from one sample, sequenced in a study of blood T cell repertoires in COVID-19. TCRdb keeps only in-frame clones here, not all; method: immunoSEQ multiplex PCR. The table includes about 97,000 clones, 80% to 95% detected once. The sample taken for sequencing was peripheral blood. All receptors come from a woman between 50 and 59 years old with COVID-19, enrolled during active disease.

The chain links TRBV10-1 to TRBJ2-2; 9 nucleotides match TRBD1. The V gene end was trimmed by 4 bases and the J gene end by 3 bases; junction bases not matched to a gene: 3. Germline loops: CDR1 WNHNN, CDR2 SYGVQD (reference sequence). The CDR3 is 15 residues long. The CDR3 region has the DNA TGCGCCAGCAGTGGGACAGGGGAGTACACCGGGGAGCTGTTTTTT. Translated, it gives CASSGTGEYTGELFF.

CDR3 sequence reads: CASSQDDTGGIDGYTF. CDR3 nucleotides: TGTGCCAGCAGCCAAGATGATACAGGGGGTATCGACGGCTACACCTTC. The chain combines TRBV3-1 (or the pseudogene TRBV3-2) with TRBJ1-2; TRBD1 matches 8 bases. This CDR3 is built from 16 residues. V was clipped by 0 bases and J by 8 bases; unmatched bases: 11. CDR1 and CDR2 (germline): LGHDT, YNNKEL (reference sequence).

The chain links TRBV5-1 to TRBJ2-5, with 8 bases aligning to TRBD1. The J segment lost 2 bases and the V segment lost 2 bases, leaving 5 bases of the junction unmatched. This CDR3 is built from 15 residues. The germline V gene encodes CDR1 SGHRS and CDR2 YFSETQ. The CDR3 DNA reads as TGCGCCAGCAGCTTTTTCGGGACAGGACAAGAGACCCAGTACTTC. Translated: CASSFFGTGQETQYF.

The chain combines TRBV24-1 with TRBJ1-3; 7 bases map to TRBD1. CDR3 length: 15 amino acids. The J segment lost 5 bases and the V segment lost 8 bases, leaving 11 bases of the junction unmatched. Germline loops: CDR1 KGHDR, CDR2 SFDVKD. The DNA for the CDR3 is TGTGCCACCACTGGACCGGGACAGCCTAGAAACACCATATATTTT. Translating gives CATTGPGQPRNTIYF.

The chain combines TRBV9 with TRBJ2-2, with a possible D match to TRBD1 (5 bases). The length of the CDR3 is 18 residues. Germline V gene sequence: CDR1 SGDLS, CDR2 YYNGEE. V lost 4 bases, J lost 7 bases, and 26 bases lay in between. The CDR3 here is CASSSRWGLSRVIGELFF. The CDR3 bases are TGTGCCAGCAGCTCGAGGTGGGGCCTAAGCAGGGTGATCGGGGAGCTGTTTTTT.

This chain joins TRBV12-3 or TRBV12-4 and TRBJ1-2, with D maybe TRBD1 (5 bases). V shed 8 bases and J shed 8 bases, with 18 bases lying between them. The CDR3 sequence is 13 residues long. The CDR3 bases are TGTGCCAGCGCGGGAACTACCTGGGGGGGCTACACCTTC. Translating gives CASAGTTWGGYTF.

The chain employs TRBV11-3 and TRBJ1-1; TRBD1 aligns across 12 bases. This CDR3 comprises 18 residues. After removal of 5 bases from V and 5 bases from J, the junction contained 15 bases not matched to a gene. Germline CDR1 is SGHNT and CDR2 is YENEEA. The CDR3 loop is CASSPRDRGLVRGTEAFF. In nucleotides, the CDR3 is TGTGCCAGCAGCCCCCGGGACAGGGGGCTTGTTAGAGGGACTGAAGCTTTCTTT.

The V gene is TRBV27, the J gene TRBJ1-5; possible D gene TRBD1, 5 bases. The CDR3 is 14 amino acids. Trimming stripped 3 bases from V and 6 bases from J, with 12 bases between. Germline values: CDR1 MNHEY, CDR2 SMNVEV (reference sequence). The CDR3 protein is CASSLGHRSQPQHF. As DNA, the CDR3 is TGTGCCAGCAGTTTGGGGCATCGATCTCAGCCCCAGCATTTT.

This clone showed up just once. The gene calls are TRBV7-2 and TRBJ2-1, with 10 bases fitting TRBD2. The CDR3 spans 16 residues. Trimming cost V 2 bases and J 7 bases; bases outside gene matches: 8. Looked up from germline, CDR1 is SGHTA and CDR2 is FQGNSA. CDR3 residues: CASSLSPAGGQNEQFF. CDR3 nucleotide sequence: TGTGCCAGCAGCTTAAGCCCAGCGGGGGGGCAAAATGAGCAGTTCTTC.

This clone was recorded once. The chain uses TRBV6-4 and TRBJ1-1; tentative D call: TRBD1 (6 bases). The V end lost 5 bases, the J end lost 4 bases, and 11 bases lay between the germline ends. Germline V CDR1 and CDR2: MRHNA, SNTAGT. The CDR3 length is 13 residues. The CDR3 sequence: CASSQGSGTEAFF. The CDR3 DNA reads TGTGCCAGCAGTCAGGGGTCGGGCACTGAAGCTTTCTTT.

The chain combines TRBV2 with TRBJ1-1; D ambiguous. The CDR3 contains 15 residues. Trimming took off 2 bases at V and 0 bases at J, with 10 bases between the two ends. CDR1 is SNHLY and CDR2 is FYNNEI in the germline V gene. The CDR3 sequence is CASSEREPLNTEAFF. In nucleotides, the CDR3 is TGTGCCAGCAGTGAACGCGAGCCCTTGAACACTGAAGCTTTCTTT. The full variable domain, in which reference TRBV2 and TRBJ1-1 provide the parts outside the CDR3, is EPEVTQTPSHQVTQMGQEVILRCVPISNHLYFYWYRQILGQKVEFLVSFYNNEISEKSEIFDDQFSVERPDGSNFTLKIRSTKLEDSAMYFCASSEREPLNTEAFFGQGTRLTVV.

The genes are TRBV14 and TRBJ2-3, with 7 bases aligning to TRBD2. The junction had 8 bases not matched to a gene; V was cut back by 5 bases and J by 6 bases. CDR3 length: 14 residues. The V gene's germline CDR1 is SGHDN and CDR2 FVKESK. This chain's CDR3 is CASSAGARGDTQYF. The CDR3 nucleotides read TGTGCCAGCAGCGCTGGGGCGCGGGGGGATACGCAGTATTTT. The complete variable domain, with remaining parts taken from reference TRBV14 and TRBJ2-3, reads EAGVTQFPSHSVIEKGQTVTLRCDPISGHDNLYWYRRVMGKEIKFLLHFVKESKQDESGMPNNRFLAERTGGTYSTLKVQPAELEDSGVYFCASSAGARGDTQYFGPGTRLTVL.

This clone appeared a few times. The chain is built from TRBV27 and TRBJ1-6, with a tentative D call TRBD1 (6 bases). The CDR3 has 15 residues. Trimming cost V 5 bases and J 5 bases, with 13 bases left between them. Germline V gene sequence: CDR1 MNHEY, CDR2 SMNVEV (reference sequence). As DNA, the CDR3 is TGTGCCAGCAGTCGACAGGCGGTAAATAATTCACCCCTCCACTTT. Protein sequence: CASSRQAVNNSPLHF.

This chain uses TRBV5-1 with TRBJ1-2; D is possibly TRBD1 (5 bases). The V end lost 4 bases, the J end lost 7 bases, and 14 bases lay between the germline ends. The CDR3 length is 13 residues. Germline V lookup: CDR1 SGHRS, CDR2 YFSETQ. This CDR3 is CASSAGLGGGYTF. In DNA form, the CDR3 reads TGCGCCAGCAGCGCGGGGCTTGGGGGTGGCTACACCTTC.

This clone was recorded once. The V and J genes are TRBV19 and TRBJ2-5; 8 nucleotides agree with TRBD2. Germline CDR1 LNHDA, CDR2 SQIVND (reference sequence). This CDR3 spans 15 amino acids. After removal of 7 bases from V and 3 bases from J, the junction contained 10 bases not matched to a gene. The CDR3 sequence is CASTPTGGTEETQYF. Written as DNA, the CDR3 is TGTGCCAGTACACCTACGGGGGGGACCGAAGAGACCCAGTACTTC.

The chain couples TRBV7-2 to TRBJ1-2; TRBD1 might be the D (6 bases). Germline values: CDR1 SGHTA, CDR2 FQGNSA. This CDR3 has 14 residues. Trimming pared 5 bases from V and 6 bases from J, leaving 16 bases between. DNA for the CDR3: TGTGCCAGCAGCGAGGGACATCCCCAGGATGGCTACACCTTC. Its translation is CASSEGHPQDGYTF.

V gene TRBV5-1 combines with J gene TRBJ1-5; D is unclear. Germline V lookup: CDR1 SGHRS, CDR2 YFSETQ. The V end lost 0 bases, the J end lost 3 bases, and 10 bases lay between the germline ends. The CDR3 loop spans 15 amino acids. CDR3 DNA: TGCGCCAGCAGCTTGGCCGGAGGCTTCAATCAGCCCCAGCATTTT. Amino acids: CASSLAGGFNQPQHF.